These 29 T cell receptor beta chains came from one sample sequenced in a study of shared T cell receptors in the human thymus. Profiling relied on immunoSEQ multiplex PCR, and the TCRdb table lists in-frame clones only, not all of them. Found here are roughly 560,000 clones, around 82% of them singletons; the top ten hold 0.013%. These records were also assigned to another study, of human thymus T cells.

Sequenced: thymocytes. The source is a boy under two years old with a congenital heart defect.

The sample holds one count of this clone. The V call is TRBV19, the J call TRBJ2-4, with 7 nucleotides matching TRBD2. CDR1 is LNHDA, CDR2 SQIVND, per germline (reference sequence). This CDR3 region has 15 residues. Losses at the gene ends were 9 bases for V and 4 bases for J; bases not matched to a gene: 12. This CDR3 is CARRRGVKSKNIQYF. The DNA for the CDR3 is TGTGCCAGGCGTCGGGGGGTCAAGTCGAAAAACATTCAGTACTTC.

The V call is TRBV4-1, the J call TRBJ1-2, with 7 bases fitting TRBD1. Germline lookup yields CDR1 MGHRA and CDR2 YSYEKL. The trim removed 8 bases at V and 0 bases at J, leaving 12 bases unmatched. The CDR3 loop spans 16 amino acids. The CDR3 region is CASGEDRVQANYGYTF. In DNA, the CDR3 is TGCGCCAGCGGGGAAGACAGGGTTCAAGCTAACTATGGCTACACCTTC.

The chain combines TRBV6-1 with TRBJ2-1, with 8 bases identical to TRBD2. Trimming cost V 2 bases and J 4 bases; bases outside gene matches: 7. The CDR3 loop spans 16 amino acids. Germline V CDR1 and CDR2: MNHNS, SASEGT. The chain's CDR3 is CASSEYREGPYNEQFF. The DNA of the CDR3 is TGTGCCAGCAGTGAATACCGGGAGGGCCCATACAATGAGCAGTTCTTC.

Details on this clone: At one end the junction does not follow the germline gene, possibly because of a read error. This chain uses TRBV14 with TRBJ2-1, with 13 bases lining up with TRBD2. Germline V CDR1 and CDR2: SGHDN, FVKESK. CDR3 size: 19 residues. CDR3 sequence (DNA): TGTGCCAGCAGCCCACAAGCACGGACTAGCGGGAGCCCCTACAATGGGCAGTTCTTC. Translated: CASSPQARTSGSPYNGQFF.

The V call is TRBV9, the J call TRBJ1-1, with 10 bases aligning to TRBD1. V lost 3 bases, J lost 3 bases, and 2 bases stayed unmatched. Germline CDR1 SGDLS, CDR2 YYNGEE. The CDR3 covers 14 residues. The chain's CDR3 is CASSADRGDTEAFF. Here the CDR3 DNA reads TGTGCCAGCAGCGCGGACAGGGGGGACACTGAAGCTTTCTTT.

The J gene is TRBJ2-7, the V gene TRBV27; the D gene is possibly TRBD1 (7 bases). The germline V gene has CDR1 MNHEY and CDR2 SMNVEV (reference sequence). V was clipped by 0 bases and J by 3 bases, with 9 bases between them. The CDR3 contains 14 residues. This chain's CDR3 is CASSLSQGGYEQYF. The CDR3 nucleotides are TGTGCCAGCAGTTTATCGCAGGGGGGCTACGAGCAGTACTTC.

CDR3 loop: CASSLGKRDRTSEETQYF. CDR3 nucleotides: TGTGCCAGCAGCTTAGGTAAACGAGACAGGACCTCGGAAGAGACCCAGTACTTC. The rearrangement uses TRBV7-6 and TRBJ2-5; TRBD1 might be the D (6 bases). The germline gives CDR1 SGHVS, CDR2 FNYEAQ. V was clipped by 1 base and J by 3 bases, with 21 bases between them. There are 18 residues in the CDR3.

This clone was detected a few times. This chain uses TRBV5-8 with TRBJ1-1, with 7 bases that match TRBD1. The CDR3 has 16 amino acids. In germline, CDR1 is SGHTS, CDR2 YDEGEE. J lost 5 bases, V lost 4 bases, and 14 bases had no gene match. The CDR3 nucleotides read TGTGCCAGCAGCCTTAACACCCGGGACAGAGCTACTGAAGCTTTCTTT. Its translation: CASSLNTRDRATEAFF.

This clone came up once. The chain employs TRBV7-6 and TRBJ2-7, with a weak D call TRBD1 (6 bases). Trimming removed 5 bases at V and 1 base at J, with 12 bases between. Germline-derived CDR1 and CDR2 are SGHVS and FNYEAQ. The CDR3 is made up of 14 amino acids. In DNA, the CDR3 is TGTGCCAGCAGCACATGGCAGGGGTCCTACGAGCAGTACTTC. Residues: CASSTWQGSYEQYF.

The chain joins TRBV12-5 to TRBJ2-7; 12 nucleotides line up with TRBD1. Germline CDR1 reads LGHNT; CDR2 reads FRNRAP. This CDR3 is built from 15 residues. J gave up 8 bases and V 5 bases, and 10 bases lay outside the gene matches. In DNA, the CDR3 is TGTGCTAGTGGTCCTCCGGGACAGGGGGCTCTTCAGCAGTACTTC. This translates into CASGPPGQGALQQYF.

The V gene is TRBV7-2, the J gene TRBJ1-5, with TRBD1 as a possible D gene (6 bases). Per germline, CDR1 SGHTA and CDR2 FQGNSA. The CDR3 runs 13 residues. Trimming took 5 bases from V and 5 from J, leaving 10 bases between them. CDR3: CASSNHRDQPQHF. CDR3 sequence (DNA): TGTGCCAGCAGCAACCACAGGGATCAGCCCCAGCATTTT.

The chain carries TRBV14 and TRBJ2-6; D is unresolved. Germline lookup yields CDR1 SGHDN and CDR2 FVKESK. This CDR3 spans 16 amino acids. The V end was cut by 5 bases, the J end by 0 bases, with 11 bases between. The CDR3 loop reads CASSGLRHSGANVLTF. In DNA, the CDR3 is TGTGCCAGCAGCGGTCTGCGCCACTCTGGGGCCAACGTCCTGACTTTC.

This chain uses TRBV27 with TRBJ1-2, with D tentatively TRBD1 (6 bases). The CDR3 covers 14 residues. With 3 bases removed from V and 8 bases from J, the gap between germline ends came to 16 bases. Germline V gene lookup returns CDR1 MNHEY and CDR2 SMNVEV (reference sequence). The CDR3 nucleotides read TGTGCCAGCAGTTTCCCCGAGGGGGTTGGGGGCTACACCTTC. This encodes CASSFPEGVGGYTF.

The chain links TRBV6-1 to TRBJ2-3; 9 nucleotides agree with TRBD1. This CDR3 has 17 amino acids. Germline V gene data show CDR1 as MNHNS and CDR2 as SASEGT. The V gene end was trimmed by 2 bases and the J gene end by 1 base; junction bases not matched to a gene: 7. CDR3 nucleotide sequence: TGTGCCAGCAGTGAAATAGCGAGGACAGGGGGCACAGATACGCAGTATTTT. This encodes CASSEIARTGGTDTQYF.

Only one count was recorded for this clone. The chain has TRBV7-9 and TRBJ2-5, with TRBD2 matching 10 bases. The junction had 8 bases not matched to a gene; V was cut back by 5 bases and J by 2 bases. Germline CDR1 SEHNR, CDR2 FQNEAQ (reference sequence). The CDR3 has 16 residues. The CDR3 DNA sequence: TGTGCCAGCAGCCGCCGGAATAGCGGGAGGCAAGAGACCCAGTACTTC. It translates to CASSRRNSGRQETQYF.

Comment on this clone: A junction boundary mismatches the germline segment, possibly from a read error. The chain joins TRBV30 to TRBJ2-7; 7 bases map to TRBD2. The CDR3 loop spans 17 amino acids. Germline values: CDR1 GTSNPN, CDR2 SVGIG (reference sequence). In DNA, the CDR3 is TGTGCCTGGAGTGTATCCCCCCCTAGCAAAGGGGACTACGAACAGTACTTC. This gives the protein CAWSVSPPSKGDYEQYF. Together with reference TRBV30 and TRBJ2-7, the CDR3 gives the full variable domain: SQTIHQWPATLVQPVGSPLSLECTVEGTSNPNLYWYRQAAGRGLQLLFYSVGIGQISSEVPQNLSASRPQDRQFILSSKKLLLSDSGFYLCAWSVSPPSKGDYEQYFGPGTRLTVT.

CDR3 in DNA: TGTGCCATCAGTGGCGAAGACAGAGGCTATGGCTACACCTTC. Protein sequence: CAISGEDRGYGYTF. The chain carries TRBV10-3 and TRBJ1-2, with D possibly matching TRBD1 (5 bases). The V and J ends lost 4 bases and 4 bases respectively, with 13 bases between them. The length of the CDR3 is 14 residues. Per the germline V gene, CDR1 is ENHRY and CDR2 is SYGVKD.

V gene TRBV9 combines with J gene TRBJ1-2; possible D gene TRBD1, 5 bases. The CDR3 loop spans 13 amino acids. V lost 4 bases to trimming and J lost 2 bases, with 9 bases between them. CDR1 SGDLS and CDR2 YYNGEE come from the germline V gene. DNA for the CDR3: TGTGCCAGCAGCAGTGGGGGGAACTATGGCTACACCTTC. The encoded protein is CASSSGGNYGYTF.

This clone was found a few times. V usage is TRBV19 and J usage is TRBJ2-1; D remains unclear. This CDR3 has 13 amino acids. Trimming took 3 bases from V and 7 from J, leaving 10 bases between them. Germline lookup yields CDR1 LNHDA and CDR2 SQIVND (reference sequence). The CDR3 region is CASSIRSVNEQFF. For the CDR3, the DNA is TGTGCCAGTAGTATTAGGAGTGTGAATGAGCAGTTCTTC. Full variable domain (remainder filled in from reference TRBV19 and TRBJ2-1): DGGITQSPKYLFRKEGQNVTLSCEQNLNHDAMYWYRQDPGQGLRLIYYSQIVNDFQKGDIAEGYSVSREKKESFPLTVTSAQKNPTAFYLCASSIRSVNEQFFGPGTRLTVL.

CDR3 in DNA: TGTGCCAGCAGCCAAACCGCCAGGGGGACCCAGTACTTC. Translating gives CASSQTARGTQYF. The chain combines TRBV16 with TRBJ2-5; maybe TRBD1 (6 bases). In germline, CDR1 is KGHSY, CDR2 FQNENV. V was shortened by 2 bases and J by 7 bases, with 11 bases between the two germline ends. CDR3 length: 13 amino acids.

V usage is TRBV11-3 and J usage is TRBJ2-1; the D gene is possibly TRBD2 (6 bases). Germline CDR1 and CDR2: SGHNT and YENEEA. The CDR3 runs 13 residues. V shed 6 bases and J shed 6 bases, with 12 bases lying between them. As DNA, the CDR3 is TGTGCCAGCAGGCGGGATCTTACCAATGAGCAGTTCTTC. Its translation: CASRRDLTNEQFF.

CDR3 residues: CASSLPLLYQETQYF. As DNA, the CDR3 is TGTGCCAGCAGCTTGCCCTTACTGTACCAAGAGACCCAGTACTTC. The chain is built from TRBV7-6 and TRBJ2-5; unclear D gene. CDR1 is SGHVS and CDR2 is FNYEAQ in the germline V gene. The CDR3 is made up of 15 amino acids. V lost 3 bases, J lost 0 bases, and 11 bases lay in between.

V gene TRBV7-2 combines with J gene TRBJ2-7, with 13 bases lining up with TRBD2. The length of the CDR3 is 18 residues. CDR1 is SGHTA and CDR2 is FQGNSA in the germline V gene. The V gene end was trimmed by 2 bases and the J gene end by 1 base; junction bases not matched to a gene: 8. CDR3 sequence reads: CASSLRGLAGFASYEQYF. CDR3 in DNA: TGTGCCAGCAGCTTAAGGGGACTAGCGGGATTTGCGTCCTACGAGCAGTACTTC. Variable domain in full (rest from reference TRBV7-2 and TRBJ2-7): GAGVSQSPSNKVTEKGKDVELRCDPISGHTALYWYRQSLGQGLEFLIYFQGNSAPDKSGLPSDRFSAERTGGSVSTLTIQRTQQEDSAVYLCASSLRGLAGFASYEQYFGPGTRLTVT.

V is TRBV7-3 and J is TRBJ2-6; a weak D match, TRBD2 (5 bases). The CDR3 extends over 14 amino acids. V gave up 5 bases and J gave up 2 bases, with 7 bases separating them. Germline assignment: CDR1 SGHTA and CDR2 FQGTGA. CDR3 bases: TGTGCCAGCAGCCCGAGGGCTGGGGCCAACGTCCTGACTTTC. This gives the protein CASSPRAGANVLTF.

The J gene is TRBJ1-4, the V gene TRBV29-1; 7 positions match TRBD1. CDR3 length: 13 residues. Trimming took 7 bases from V and 7 from J; bases not matched to a gene: 9. Looked up from germline, CDR1 is SQVTM and CDR2 is ANQGSEA. As DNA, the CDR3 is TGCAGCGCCTTGACAGGGAATGGTGAAAAACTGTTTTTT. Translation: CSALTGNGEKLFF.

This rearrangement joins TRBV7-9 to TRBJ2-1; TRBD2 is a possible D gene (6 bases). CDR3 length: 14 residues. CDR1 SEHNR and CDR2 FQNEAQ come from the germline V gene (reference sequence). With 7 bases removed from V and 9 bases from J, the gap between germline ends came to 19 bases. The CDR3 DNA follows: TGTGCCAGCAATGGGACGGGGGAAAGGGGTGAGCAGTTCTTC. Protein: CASNGTGERGEQFF. Filled out from reference TRBV7-9 and TRBJ2-1, the complete variable domain reads DTGVSQNPRHKITKRGQNVTFRCDPISEHNRLYWYRQTLGQGPEFLTYFQNEAQLEKSRLLSDRFSAERPKGSFSTLEIQRTEQGDSAMYLCASNGTGERGEQFFGPGTRLTVL.

The chain carries TRBV5-1 and TRBJ1-5, with 7 nucleotides matching TRBD1. Germline V gene lookup returns CDR1 SGHRS and CDR2 YFSETQ. Losses at the gene ends were 0 bases for V and 0 bases for J; bases not matched to a gene: 3. The CDR3 loop spans 16 amino acids. The CDR3 region is CASSLGTGYSNQPQHF. CDR3 DNA: TGCGCCAGCAGCTTGGGGACAGGCTATAGCAATCAGCCCCAGCATTTT.

The chain uses TRBV30 and TRBJ2-7; 10 nucleotides match TRBD1. CDR3 length equals 16 residues. Germline V gene data show CDR1 as GTSNPN and CDR2 as SVGIG (reference sequence). The trim removed 1 base at V and 1 base at J, leaving 7 bases unmatched. The CDR3 coding sequence is TGTGCCTGGAGTGATTGGGACAGGGGCAAATCCTACGAGCAGTACTTC. Its translation is CAWSDWDRGKSYEQYF.

V and J are TRBV5-1 and TRBJ1-1; 9 bases fit TRBD1. Germline CDR1 reads SGHRS; CDR2 reads YFSETQ. The CDR3 length is 17 residues. Losses at the gene ends were 4 bases for V and 1 base for J; bases not matched to a gene: 11. CDR3 region: CASSITLQGATNTEAFF. CDR3 DNA: TGCGCCAGCAGCATTACACTACAGGGGGCTACGAACACTGAAGCTTTCTTT.